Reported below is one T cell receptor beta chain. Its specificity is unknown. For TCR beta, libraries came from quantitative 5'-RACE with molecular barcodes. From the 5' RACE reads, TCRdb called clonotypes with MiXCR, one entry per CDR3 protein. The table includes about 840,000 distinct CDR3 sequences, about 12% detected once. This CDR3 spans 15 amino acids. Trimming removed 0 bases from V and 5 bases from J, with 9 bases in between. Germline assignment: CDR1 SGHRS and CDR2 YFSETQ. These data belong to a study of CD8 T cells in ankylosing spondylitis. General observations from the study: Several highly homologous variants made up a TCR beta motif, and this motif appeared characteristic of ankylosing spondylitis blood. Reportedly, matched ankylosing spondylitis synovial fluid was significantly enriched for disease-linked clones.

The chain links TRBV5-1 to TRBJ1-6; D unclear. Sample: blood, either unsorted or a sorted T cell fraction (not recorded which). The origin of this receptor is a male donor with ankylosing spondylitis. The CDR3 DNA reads TGCGCCAGCAGCTTGGCCGTCCGCAATAATTCACCCCTCCACTTT. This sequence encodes CASSLAVRNNSPLHF. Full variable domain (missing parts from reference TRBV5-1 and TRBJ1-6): KAGVTQTPRYLIKTRGQQVTLSCSPISGHRSVSWYQQTPGQGLQFLFEYFSETQRNKGNFPGRFSGRQFSNSRSEMNVSTLELGDSALYLCASSLAVRNNSPLHFGNGTRLTVT.